This T cell receptor beta chain derives from a study of shared clonotypes between healthy human individuals (dated by TCRdb to 2020 to 2022). Notes on the research overall: The cohort comprised a couple of women and a few men aged 18 to 49 years. For each donor, CD4 naive and CD4 memory were each given three plates, CD8 naive was given two plates, and CD8 memory was given one plate. To estimate repertoire size and how much clonotypes are shared between individuals, the study performed deep sequencing of blood TCR repertoires from about 5 healthy adults. Different laboratories and diverse techniques were used to prepare libraries and sequence TCR repertoires, to increase sequencing depth and limit assay-specific biases. Leukapheresis yielded between about 0.9 and 10 billion PBMCs per donor. Findings and caveats that apply to the study as a whole: When four donors were compared, the shared fraction of clonotypes was 5% to 6.5% for naive CD4, 3.5% for naive CD8, about 2.4% for memory CD4, and 0.4% for memory CD8. Higher generation probabilities were observed for clonotypes shared by all four sorted-subset donors than for non-shared clonotypes. Incomplete sequencing was indicated by rarefaction of sorted-subset datasets, despite the large sequencing depth. Sampling was restricted to blood, and TCR repertoires in tissue are likely to differ from TCR repertoires in blood. Naive subsets generally had larger estimated clonotype richness than memory subsets did. Because the study included a small number of donors, the genetic and exposure-history diversity represented was limited. Based on pairwise subsampling, the degree of clonotype sharing among donors was expected to be affected by sequencing depth.

Donors were healthy HIV-negative adults with no recently reported acute infections or vaccinations. Only Caucasian adults living in Nashville, Tennessee, USA were represented among the donors. CD4+ T cells were enriched by magnetic negative selection; naive cells were then positively selected on CD45RA, and the negative fraction formed the memory subset. Blood was obtained by leukapheresis, after which PBMCs were separated by Ficoll-Histopaque density gradient centrifugation and cryopreserved in liquid nitrogen vapor phase. Analytical flow cytometry was used to check the purity and quantity of every magnetically sorted T cell population. Each sorted fraction had its genomic DNA isolated and then quantified by UV absorbance on a Nanodrop 2000c. Using the deep immunoSEQ assay, multiplex PCR amplified TCR CDR3 regions from genomic DNA. Extracted genomic DNA from each cell subset was spread evenly across all wells of several immunoSEQ 96-well plates, with each plate serving as a replicate. For sorted subsets, 200 ng of genomic DNA, equivalent to around 30,000 T cell genomes, went into each replicate PCR. Purified libraries were quantified with a Qubit 3.0 fluorometer, sized on a Bioanalyzer 2100, and re-quantified with the KAPA Library Quantification kit. Every immunoSEQ 96-well plate was sequenced on a separate single-read 150-cycle Illumina NextSeq 550 flow cell. In the authors' own workflow: Because the immunoSEQ output held only junctional sequences and lacked quality scores, the filtering could not match the filtering applied to full-length reads. Sequences were annotated with PyIR, a Python wrapper for IgBLAST v1.9, and V/J genes and CDR3 were assigned using IMGT germline references. Any read was removed if the V/J assignment was weak (E-value above 1e-6), the CDR3 was missing, or the read contained stop codons, out-of-frame junctions, or ambiguous translated residues. V3J clonotypes were defined as sequences sharing an identical inferred V gene, J gene, and CDR3 amino acid sequence. To compute the percentage overlap between repertoires, the number of shared unique clonotypes was divided by the size of the smaller repertoire. Repertoire richness was assessed with RTK rarefaction, the Chao1 estimator, and Recon v2.1 estimates of unobserved clonotypes. For all TCRbeta clonotypes obtained by the gDNA method from four donors, generation probabilities were computed with OLGA. In its TCRdb copy, this immuneACCESS table keeps in-frame sequences only and misses some clones. Where compared with another copy, unresolved V genes explain less than half of these, and the others have no known cause. For V, J and clone size, that table is used; D and trimming come from the DNA. Across this sample there are nearly 750,000 clones, with 55% to 80% seen only once. Of the sample, roughly 1.8% is held by the ten largest clones.

After removal of 3 bases from V and 9 bases from J, the junction retains 6 bases not matched to a gene. Sequences SGHTA (CDR1) and FQGTGA (CDR2) are obtained from the germline V gene. The CDR3 covers 14 residues, taking in both the cysteine and the phenylalanine. Just CDR3 DNA is preserved here, 42 bases in frame from base 1. On this clone itself: The antigen this receptor binds is unknown. No base qualities exist here, and no much larger clone lies one base off it.

The receptor's source is a woman aged 25 to 45 in good health. Recombination linked TRBV7-3 to TRBJ2-1, with 9 central nucleotides matching TRBD2. The sample consisted of memory CD4+ T cells sorted from blood. Sample cell subset or site, as interpreted from the label and publication: CD45RA-negative fraction. The CDR3 protein is CASSFSGSTSEQFF. The sequenced DNA is TGTGCCAGCAGCTTTAGCGGGAGTACTTCTGAGCAGTTCTTC. The CDR3, completed at both ends by the reference TRBV7-3 and TRBJ2-1 genes, gives the full variable domain GAGVSQTPSNKVTEKGKYVELRCDPISGHTALYWYRQSLGQGPEFLIYFQGTGAADDSGLPNDRFFAVRPEGSVSTLKIQRTERGDSAVYLCASSFSGSTSEQFFGPGTRLTVL.